This record concerns one T cell receptor (beta chain) sequence. It lacks a known antigen. It has no much larger one-base neighbor in the sample; base qualities were not kept. This sample was included in a study of T cell responses to AZD1222 COVID-19 vaccine listed by TCRdb under 2021. Describing the broader study: AZD1222 recipients with second doses at about 4 weeks or about 12 weeks were pooled, because spike-specific TCR depth and breadth did not differ between schedules. Trial participants were enrolled into age subgroups of 18-55, 56-69 and 70-plus years, which contained 148, 28 and 57 TCR-sequenced participants, respectively. TCR sequencing covered more than 230 trial participants: 200 to 220 given two doses of AZD1222 and about 26 given two doses of MenACWY control vaccine. The paper's findings and limits, for the study overall: The whole spike protein was spanned by vaccine-associated CD4 TCRs, and dominant responses were seen in regions 160-218 and 743-854. Participants were mostly white British, with more females than males. The authors suggested clonal diversity may have been underestimated. Epitopes outside the regions mutated in the B.1.351 and B.1.1.7 variants were reportedly recognized by nearly half of the unique spike-specific TCRs. In the small 56-69-year group, the increase in depth fell short of significance, most likely because of low power. Conclusions about previously exposed vaccinees were limited because only six AZD1222 recipients were SARS-CoV-2 seropositive at baseline. Because no samples from the day 14 peak response were available, repertoires could be characterized only after the peak T cell response. A significant rise in spike-specific TCR breadth and depth was observed after two AZD1222 doses relative to day 0 and relative to MenACWY recipients.

The CDR3 regions of human TCRbeta chains were subjected to immunosequencing. The original methods were these. Repertoire TCRs were matched against a reference library of SARS-CoV-2-specific TCRs generated with the MIRA antigen-specificity platform. Breadth was defined as the fraction of unique TCRs that were SARS-CoV-2-associated. Depth was defined as the fraction of total T cells that were SARS-CoV-2-associated. Each spike-specific TCR was assigned to its reactive spike region and to a CD4 or CD8 class using the MIRA data. Log10-transformed breadth and depth values were compared by one-way ANOVA with Sidak's multiple comparisons tests. This is the immuneACCESS table as TCRdb keeps it, with only in-frame sequences that have V and J called. A part of the clones is gone; compared with another copy, unresolved V genes explain less than half, and the rest is unexplained. V and J calls and clone size are those listed in that table; D and trimming were worked out from the DNA. Recorded for this sample are more than 70,000 clones; more than 90% of them occurred a single time. The top ten clones comprise 4.2% of the sample.

Sequences SGHDT (CDR1) and YYEEEE (CDR2) are obtained from the germline V gene. The germline V and J ends show losses of 0 bases and 7 bases respectively, and no gene match explains 4 bases of the junction. Counted from cysteine to phenylalanine, this CDR3 has 14 amino acids. Left in the record is the CDR3 DNA by itself, 42 bases read in frame from the first base. In the paper's terms, the time point label means: baseline before first vaccination. Vaccinee samples came from UK trials COV001 and COV002, including a single-blind randomized controlled phase 2/3 trial of AZD1222 (ChAdOx1 nCoV-19) in healthy adults. Trial participant PBMC samples were collected at day 0 and day 28 after the second dose for TCRbeta chain sequencing.

This sample comprised peripheral blood, obtained on day 0 of AZD1222 vaccination. This receptor was identified in an adult in good health. Recombination linked TRBV5-6 to TRBJ1-5; 7 bases in the junction line up with TRBD1. The DNA reads as follows: TGTGCCAGCAGCTTGGGGACAGGCCTCCAGCCCCAGCATTTT. It specifies CASSLGTGLQPQHF.